The clone carrying this T cell receptor (beta chain) was recorded once. 60 Vbeta and 13 Jbeta primers were used in PCR. TCRdb's copy holds only in-frame clones and misses some; the assay was immunoSEQ multiplex PCR. The sample comprises 100,000 to 150,000 clones, over 80% of which are singletons, and about 1% rests with the top ten. The data are from a study of cytomegalovirus exposure and HLA in healthy donors. The V and J ends lost 10 bases and 2 bases respectively, with 11 bases between them. Germline V gene lookup returns CDR1 LNHDA and CDR2 SQIVND (reference sequence). The CDR3 runs to 12 residues.

This TCR derives from a boy between 5 and 17 years old in good health and CMV-seronegative. The sample comprised PBMCs. V is TRBV19 and J is TRBJ2-5; possibly TRBD1 for D (6 bases). CDR3 loop: CATRDKQETQYF. CDR3 bases: TGTGCCACCCGGGACAAGCAAGAGACCCAGTACTTC.